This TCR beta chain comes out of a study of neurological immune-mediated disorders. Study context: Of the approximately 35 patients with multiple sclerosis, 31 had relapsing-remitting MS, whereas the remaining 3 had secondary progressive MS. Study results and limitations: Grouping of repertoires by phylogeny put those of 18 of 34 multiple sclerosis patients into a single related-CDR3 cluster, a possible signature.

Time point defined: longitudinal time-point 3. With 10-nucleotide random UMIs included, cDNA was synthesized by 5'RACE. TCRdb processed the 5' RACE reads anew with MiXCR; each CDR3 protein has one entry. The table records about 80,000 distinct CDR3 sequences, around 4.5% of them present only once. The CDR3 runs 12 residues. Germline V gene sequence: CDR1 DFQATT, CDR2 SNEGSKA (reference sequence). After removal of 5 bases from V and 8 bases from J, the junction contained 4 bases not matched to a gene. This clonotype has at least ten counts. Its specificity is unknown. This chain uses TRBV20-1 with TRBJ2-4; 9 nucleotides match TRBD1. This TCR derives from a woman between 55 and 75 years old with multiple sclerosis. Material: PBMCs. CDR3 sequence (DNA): TGCAGTGCTGGTAGACAGGGGGACATTCAGTACTTC. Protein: CSAGRQGDIQYF.